Listed below are T cell receptor beta chains from one sample, sequenced in a study of beta chain features in type 1 diabetes. Only in-frame clones appear in the TCRdb table, and some are missing; sequencing was by immunoSEQ multiplex PCR. The sample lists about 150,000 clones, 10% seen once, with approximately 0.46% in the top ten. Input material: central memory CD4+ T cells from blood. These receptors were collected from a man under 40 with type 1 diabetes. The CDR3 runs from the conserved cysteine through the conserved F or W. D genes are given only for firm matches. Some rows have no size entry. The others give once, few or many, or a class for an expanded clone.

v_gene,abundance,j_gene,d_gene,CDR3aa,CDR3nt
TRBV4-2,few,TRBJ1-4,TRBD1,CASSQGSGQSGEKLFF,TGTGCCAGCAGCCAAGGTTCGGGACAGTCGGGCGAAAAACTGTTTTTT
TRBV4-2,few,TRBJ2-3,-,CASSQGVTDTQYF,TGTGCCAGCAGCCAAGGAGTTACAGATACGCAGTATTTT
TRBV27,-,TRBJ2-7,-,CASNNVQVSPYNEQYF,TGTGCCAGCAATAATGTACAGGTCTCCCCCTACAACGAGCAGTACTTC
TRBV4-1,-,TRBJ2-1,TRBD2,CASSQRLAGGLGIYNEQFF,TGCGCCAGCAGCCAACGGTTAGCGGGAGGGCTTGGGATTTACAATGAGCAGTTCTTC
TRBV7-9,few,TRBJ2-3,-,CASSLWAGASTDTQYF,TGTGCCAGCAGCTTATGGGCAGGTGCTAGCACAGATACGCAGTATTTT
TRBV6-4,few,TRBJ2-1,-,CASSDSNGIKQFF,TGTGCCAGCAGTGACTCAAACGGGATTAAGCAGTTCTTC
TRBV19,few,TRBJ1-5,TRBD1,CASSRTGGMGNQPQHF,TGTGCCAGTAGCCGGACAGGGGGCATGGGCAATCAGCCCCAGCATTTT
TRBV28,-,TRBJ2-5,TRBD1,CASSSGTEETQYF,TGTGCCAGCAGTTCCGGGACAGAAGAGACCCAGTACTTC
TRBV7-9,-,TRBJ1-2,TRBD1,CASSLGQGMGYGYTF,TGTGCCAGCAGCCTAGGACAGGGGATGGGCTATGGCTACACCTTC
TRBV19,few,TRBJ1-2,-,CASSTYTAYGYTF,TGTGCCAGTAGTACATACACAGCTTATGGCTACACCTTC
TRBV30,-,TRBJ2-3,-,CAYSRADTQYF,TGTGCCTACTCTAGAGCCGATACGCAGTATTTT
TRBV2,few,TRBJ1-5,-,CASRSDTHQPQHF,TGTGCCAGCAGATCGGACACCCATCAGCCCCAGCATTTT
TRBV4-2,-,TRBJ2-2,-,CASSRTGAWGPGELFF,TGTGCCAGCAGCCGGACCGGGGCCTGGGGGCCCGGGGAGCTGTTTTTT
TRBV11-2,-,TRBJ2-3,-,CASSRPFRSRGSDTQYF,TGTGCCAGCAGCCGACCCTTCCGCTCTAGGGGGTCCGATACGCAGTATTTT
TRBV11-2,few,TRBJ2-3,TRBD2,CASSRGLAGDTQYF,TGTGCCAGCAGCCGGGGACTAGCGGGAGATACGCAGTATTTT
TRBV28,-,TRBJ2-7,-,CASSTRGSGLSYEQYF,TGTGCCAGCAGTACCCGCGGCTCCGGCCTTTCCTACGAGCAGTACTTC
TRBV29-1,few,TRBJ1-1,-,CSVAAGWGMNTEAFF,TGCAGCGTTGCGGCCGGGTGGGGCATGAACACTGAAGCTTTCTTT
TRBV2,few,TRBJ2-6,-,CASSYHSGANVLTF,TGTGCCAGCAGCTACCACTCTGGGGCCAACGTCCTGACTTTC
TRBV11-3,few,TRBJ2-3,-,CASSNGAGLTDTQYF,TGTGCCAGCAGTAACGGCGCGGGGTTGACAGATACGCAGTATTTT
TRBV9,-,TRBJ1-1,-,CASSVSPGKDTEAFF,TGTGCCAGCAGCGTATCCCCAGGGAAGGATACTGAAGCTTTCTTT
TRBV27,few,TRBJ2-5,-,CASTAVPQETQYF,TGTGCCAGCACAGCGGTACCACAAGAGACCCAGTACTTC
TRBV28,few,TRBJ2-7,TRBD2,CASSIGGLVSSRYF,TGTGCCAGCAGCATCGGGGGACTAGTAAGTTCCCGGTACTTC
TRBV7-9,-,TRBJ1-1,TRBD1,CASRYDRGQVEAFF,TGTGCCAGCCGCTACGACAGGGGGCAGGTGGAAGCTTTCTTT
TRBV9,few,TRBJ1-1,-,CASSGSMNTEAFF,TGTGCCAGCAGCGGAAGCATGAACACTGAAGCTTTCTTT
TRBV5-6,few,TRBJ2-3,TRBD1,CASSLDRGSRTDTQYF,TGTGCCAGCAGCTTGGACAGGGGGTCCCGAACAGATACGCAGTATTTT
TRBV4-2,-,TRBJ1-5,-,CASSSRGSKQPQHF,TGTGCCAGCAGCTCAAGGGGGTCGAAACAGCCCCAGCATTTT
TRBV6-5,-,TRBJ2-7,TRBD2,CASRRTSGDNYEQYF,TGTGCCAGCCGGCGGACTAGCGGGGATAACTACGAGCAGTACTTC
TRBV7-2,few,TRBJ2-1,-,CASSLDGAVLGGDEQFF,TGTGCCAGCAGCCTAGATGGGGCGGTTTTGGGTGGGGATGAGCAGTTCTTC
TRBV18,few,TRBJ2-5,TRBD1,CASSPGTEETQYF,TGTGCCAGCTCACCAGGGACAGAAGAGACCCAGTACTTC
TRBV5-1,few,TRBJ1-4,-,CASSLTVNEKLFF,TGCGCCAGCAGCTTGACAGTTAATGAAAAACTGTTTTTT
TRBV5-8,few,TRBJ2-1,TRBD2,CASSSTSGSMFF,TGTGCCAGCAGCTCCACTAGCGGGAGTATGTTCTTC
TRBV5-4,few,TRBJ1-1,-,CASSQGLQNTEAFF,TGTGCCAGCAGCCAGGGACTCCAGAACACTGAAGCTTTCTTT
TRBV5-1,few,TRBJ2-7,-,CASRNLRQDSYEQYF,TGCGCCAGCCGGAACCTCAGACAGGATTCCTACGAGCAGTACTTC
TRBV2,-,TRBJ2-7,TRBD2,CASSPSGRYEQYF,TGTGCCAGCAGTCCCAGCGGGAGATACGAGCAGTACTTC
TRBV2,-,TRBJ1-1,TRBD1,CASSGGDRDLTEAFF,TGTGCCAGCAGTGGAGGGGACAGGGATTTGACTGAAGCTTTCTTT
TRBV4-1,few,TRBJ2-3,-,CASSQDQFTDTQYF,TGCGCCAGCAGCCAAGATCAATTCACAGATACGCAGTATTTT
TRBV7-2,once,TRBJ2-7,TRBD2,CASSSRTSGRTYEQYF,TGTGCCAGCAGCTCCCGGACTAGCGGGAGGACCTACGAGCAGTACTTC
TRBV30,few,TRBJ2-2,TRBD2,CAWEAGVTGELFF,TGTGCCTGGGAAGCGGGAGTTACCGGGGAGCTGTTTTTT
TRBV5-5,-,TRBJ1-2,-,CASSLDRDGYTF,TGTGCCAGCAGCTTAGACAGAGATGGCTACACCTTC
TRBV2,few,TRBJ1-1,-,CASSYLGGDTEAFF,TGTGCCAGCAGTTACCTAGGGGGGGACACTGAAGCTTTCTTT
TRBV9,-,TRBJ2-3,-,CASSFRVAASTDTQYF,TGTGCCAGCAGCTTCCGAGTAGCGGCTAGCACAGATACGCAGTATTTT
TRBV7-9,few,TRBJ2-7,TRBD2,CASSETSRDYEQYF,TGTGCCAGCTCGGAGACTAGCCGTGATTACGAGCAGTACTTC
TRBV29-1,few,TRBJ2-3,TRBD2,CSVARASGSPTDTQYF,TGCAGCGTCGCCAGGGCTAGCGGGAGTCCCACAGATACGCAGTATTTT
TRBV7-2,-,TRBJ2-7,-,CASSSDYYEQYF,TGTGCCAGCAGCTCGGACTACTACGAGCAGTACTTC
TRBV27,-,TRBJ2-3,-,CASSSTRLSGTDTQYF,TGTGCCAGCAGTTCAACCCGGTTGTCTGGCACAGATACGCAGTATTTT
TRBV28,-,TRBJ2-3,TRBD1,CAITDRGGTDTQYF,TGTGCCATCACGGACAGGGGGGGCACAGATACGCAGTATTTT
TRBV5-4,few,TRBJ2-2,TRBD2,CASSRGGASGSRLNTGELFF,TGTGCCAGCAGCCGAGGTGGAGCTAGCGGGAGCCGATTGAACACCGGGGAGCTGTTTTTT
TRBV9,-,TRBJ2-1,TRBD2,CASSPGGTGGWYNEQFF,TGTGCCAGCAGCCCCGGCGGTACGGGAGGTTGGTACAATGAGCAGTTCTTC
TRBV5-1,few,TRBJ2-2,-,CASSPEPGQNTGELFF,TGCGCCAGCAGCCCAGAACCGGGACAGAACACCGGGGAGCTGTTTTTT
TRBV4-1,few,TRBJ1-2,-,CASSLGGGVLNYGYTF,TGCGCCAGCAGCCTCGGAGGTGGGGTGTTGAACTATGGCTACACCTTC
TRBV20-1,few,TRBJ1-5,-,CSFRGSVTQHF,TGCAGTTTTAGGGGATCAGTGACCCAGCATTTT
TRBV4-1,-,TRBJ2-1,-,CASSQLNMGLDHREQFF,TGCGCCAGCAGCCAACTAAACATGGGGCTAGATCATAGAGAGCAGTTCTTC
TRBV5-6,-,TRBJ1-4,TRBD1,CASSPPLGQGQGNEKLFF,TGTGCCAGCAGCCCTCCCCTCGGACAGGGACAGGGGAATGAAAAACTGTTTTTT
TRBV5-1,-,TRBJ2-5,TRBD1,CASSGGQEEETQYF,TGCGCCAGCAGCGGGGGACAGGAAGAAGAGACCCAGTACTTC
TRBV6-9,-,TRBJ2-3,-,CASSNLTSGTDTQYF,TGTGCCAGCAGTAACCTGACTAGTGGAACAGATACGCAGTATTTT
TRBV5-1,few,TRBJ2-2,-,CASSPEVVVGELFF,TGCGCCAGCAGCCCCGAGGTGGTGGTCGGGGAGCTGTTTTTT